This is a list of T cell receptor beta chains from one sample in a study of graft-versus-host responses after intestinal transplantation. Antigens for these TCRs are unknown. Assay used: immunoSEQ multiplex PCR; TCRdb lists only in-frame clones, some missing. The table lists 60,000 to 65,000 clones, 90% of them singletons. The sequencing used unstimulated CD8+ T cells sorted from spleen or lymph node cells, collected before transplant. The receptor set was obtained from a human donor who was the organ donor for an intestinal transplant. Both conserved end residues are part of each CDR3. Fields, in order: V gene, clone size, J gene, D gene, CDR3 protein, CDR3 DNA. D genes are given only for firm matches. Expanded clones are given a class, and other clones once, few, many or no size at all.

TRBV13	NA	TRBJ2-1	NA	CASSPRRDEQFF	TGTGCCAGCAGCCCACGGAGGGATGAGCAGTTCTTC
TRBV6-5	NA	TRBJ1-1	TRBD1	CASSTTGDEAFF	TGTGCCAGCAGTACGACAGGGGATGAAGCTTTCTTT
TRBV7-3	NA	TRBJ2-1	TRBD2	CASSSSGTSGRNRQFF	TGTGCCAGCAGCTCCTCCGGGACTAGCGGGAGGAACAGGCAGTTCTTC
TRBV29-1	NA	TRBJ2-7	TRBD2	CSVGGGGSYEQYF	TGCAGCGTTGGGGGGGGTGGGTCCTACGAGCAGTACTTC
TRBV4-1	once	TRBJ1-1	NA	CASSQVGATNTEAFF	TGCGCCAGCAGCCAAGTGGGGGCAACGAACACTGAAGCTTTCTTT
TRBV4-1	NA	TRBJ2-7	TRBD1	CASSQVQGQVYEQYF	TGCGCCAGCAGCCAAGTACAAGGACAGGTTTACGAGCAGTACTTC
TRBV10-3	NA	TRBJ2-7	TRBD1	CAISESWDSREQYF	TGTGCCATCAGTGAGTCTTGGGACAGTAGGGAGCAGTACTTC
TRBV19	NA	TRBJ1-1	NA	CASEADTEAFF	TGTGCCAGTGAGGCGGACACTGAAGCTTTCTTT
TRBV4-1	NA	TRBJ2-7	TRBD1	CASSQSRGSMEQYF	TGCGCCAGCAGCCAATCCAGGGGGAGCATGGAGCAGTACTTC
TRBV5-6	few	TRBJ2-7	TRBD1	CASSFASGTEGSSYEQYF	TGTGCCAGCAGCTTTGCCTCCGGGACAGAGGGAAGCTCCTACGAGCAGTACTTC
TRBV5-5	NA	TRBJ2-7	NA	CASSLAAGRTYEQYF	TGTGCCAGCAGCTTGGCCGCCGGGAGAACCTACGAGCAGTACTTC
TRBV7-6	NA	TRBJ2-1	TRBD2	CASSSVVAGGGNEQFF	TGTGCCAGCAGCTCCGTTGTAGCGGGAGGGGGGAATGAGCAGTTCTTC
TRBV13	NA	TRBJ2-5	NA	CASSTYGGQETQYF	TGTGCCAGCAGCACATACGGGGGACAAGAGACCCAGTACTTC
TRBV2	NA	TRBJ2-2	NA	CASSSGLSGELFF	TGTGCCAGCAGTTCCGGGTTAAGCGGGGAGCTGTTTTTT
TRBV6-1	NA	TRBJ2-7	TRBD1	CASEAGQGVYEQYF	TGTGCCAGCGAGGCGGGACAGGGTGTCTACGAGCAGTACTTC
TRBV30	NA	TRBJ1-2	NA	CAWIGCGYTF	TGTGCCTGGATCGGGTGTGGCTACACCTTC
TRBV19	NA	TRBJ1-1	NA	CASSISDGGNTEAFF	TGTGCCAGTAGTATAAGTGACGGCGGGAACACTGAAGCTTTCTTT
TRBV4-2	NA	TRBJ2-1	NA	CASSQDRGGGEQFF	TGTGCCAGCAGCCAAGATCGGGGAGGCGGGGAGCAGTTCTTC
TRBV1	NA	TRBJ2-7	NA	CTNLDGTGNFYEQYF	TGCACCAACCTAGACGGGACAGGGAATTTCTACGAGCAGTACTTC
TRBV4-3	NA	TRBJ2-3	NA	CASSQDGGSPWDTQYF	TGCGCCAGCAGCCAAGATGGGGGGAGCCCGTGGGATACGCAGTATTTT
TRBV27	NA	TRBJ2-7	TRBD2	CASSPLRGGRGSYEQYF	TGTGCCAGCAGTCCTCTCCGGGGGGGTAGGGGTTCCTACGAGCAGTACTTC
TRBV6-5	NA	TRBJ2-7	NA	CASTNRRGSEQYF	TGTGCCAGCACCAACAGACGGGGGAGCGAGCAGTACTTC
TRBV2	NA	TRBJ2-1	NA	CARWGGGYNEQFF	TGTGCCAGATGGGGAGGGGGCTACAATGAGCAGTTCTTC
TRBV5-1	NA	TRBJ1-1	TRBD1	CASTEGQHEAFF	TGCGCCAGCACCGAGGGACAGCATGAAGCTTTCTTT
TRBV28	NA	TRBJ2-7	NA	CASSLPRTASEQYF	TGTGCCAGCAGTTTACCTAGGACAGCGTCCGAGCAGTACTTC
TRBV2	NA	TRBJ1-6	NA	CASRTPRKTPLHF	TGTGCCAGCAGGACACCTCGCAAAACACCCCTCCACTTT
TRBV4-1	NA	TRBJ2-5	TRBD2	CASSPAWLAELQETQYF	TGCGCCAGCAGCCCGGCCTGGCTAGCGGAACTCCAGGAGACCCAGTACTTC
TRBV5-6	once	TRBJ2-1	NA	CASSLGASSYNEQFF	TGTGCCAGCAGCTTGGGGGCGAGCTCCTACAATGAGCAGTTCTTC
TRBV6-1	NA	TRBJ2-7	NA	CASSDLNPLDSHF	TGTGCCAGCAGTGACTTGAACCCCCTAGATTCACATTTC
TRBV5-6	few	TRBJ2-7	NA	CASSAPYEQYF	TGTGCCAGCAGCGCGCCCTACGAGCAGTACTTC
TRBV5-1	NA	TRBJ2-5	TRBD2	CASSSSSGRETQYF	TGCGCCAGCAGCTCTTCTAGCGGGAGGGAGACCCAGTACTTC
TRBV19	NA	TRBJ1-1	NA	CATSGHWTEAFF	TGTGCCACCTCAGGACACTGGACTGAAGCTTTCTTT
TRBV7-8	NA	TRBJ1-1	NA	CASSPRGESEAFF	TGTGCCAGCAGTCCCAGGGGAGAAAGTGAAGCTTTCTTT
TRBV11-2	NA	TRBJ2-3	TRBD2	CASSWGLAGVADTQYF	TGTGCCAGCAGCTGGGGACTAGCGGGAGTTGCAGATACGCAGTATTTT
TRBV28	NA	TRBJ1-2	NA	CASSYENRGYTF	TGTGCCAGCAGTTATGAAAACAGGGGCTACACCTTC
TRBV2	NA	TRBJ2-1	TRBD2	CASSDKREYNEQFF	TGTGCCAGCAGTGATAAGCGGGAGTACAATGAGCAGTTCTTC
TRBV11-2	NA	TRBJ1-3	TRBD1	CASSPQGTGVYSGNTIYF	TGTGCCAGCAGCCCACAAGGGACAGGGGTTTACTCTGGAAACACCATATATTTT
TRBV28	NA	TRBJ1-1	TRBD1	CASRPPPDRVAFF	TGTGCCAGCAGACCACCCCCGGACAGGGTGGCTTTCTTT
TRBV15	NA	TRBJ2-7	NA	CATDSGGTMGRGEQYF	TGTGCCACGGACAGTGGTGGGACTATGGGTCGAGGCGAGCAGTACTTC
TRBV6-5	NA	TRBJ2-7	TRBD1	CASSYAGTGRYEQYF	TGTGCCAGCAGTTACGCAGGGACAGGGCGCTACGAGCAGTACTTC